This T cell receptor (beta chain) was documented in a study of cytomegalovirus exposure and HLA in healthy donors. Study findings and constraints: Reportedly, cytomegalovirus status was diagnosed with high sensitivity and specificity. There were reportedly fewer N-insertions in an Asian-associated ancestry cluster than the roughly 670-donor mean, in a later analysis. Researchers had no immune exposure information except CMV serostatus available.

This clone was counted a single time. Its target is not known. Other DNA sequences within the sample encode an identical CDR3. PCR used 60 Vbeta primers and 13 Jbeta primers. TCRdb's table, derived via immunoSEQ multiplex PCR, lists solely in-frame clones and lacks some. The sample lists around 150,000 clones; 75% to 85% were seen once. This CDR3 is built from 11 residues. V was trimmed by 5 bases and J by 6 bases, leaving 10 bases between them. The germline gives CDR1 SQVTM, CDR2 ANQGSEA. Sequenced material: PBMCs. This sequence originates from a young woman in good health and CMV-seronegative. The chain uses TRBV29-1 and TRBJ1-1, with D perhaps TRBD1 (5 bases). Written as DNA, the CDR3 is TGCAGCGTTCGCAGGGAGGCTGAAGCTTTCTTT. This encodes CSVRREAEAFF. The full variable domain, rest sourced from reference TRBV29-1 and TRBJ1-1, is SAVISQKPSRDICQRGTSLTIQCQVDSQVTMMFWYRQQPGQSLTLIATANQGSEATYESGFVIDKFPISRPNLTFSTLTVSNMSPEDSSIYLCSVRREAEAFFGQGTRLTVV.